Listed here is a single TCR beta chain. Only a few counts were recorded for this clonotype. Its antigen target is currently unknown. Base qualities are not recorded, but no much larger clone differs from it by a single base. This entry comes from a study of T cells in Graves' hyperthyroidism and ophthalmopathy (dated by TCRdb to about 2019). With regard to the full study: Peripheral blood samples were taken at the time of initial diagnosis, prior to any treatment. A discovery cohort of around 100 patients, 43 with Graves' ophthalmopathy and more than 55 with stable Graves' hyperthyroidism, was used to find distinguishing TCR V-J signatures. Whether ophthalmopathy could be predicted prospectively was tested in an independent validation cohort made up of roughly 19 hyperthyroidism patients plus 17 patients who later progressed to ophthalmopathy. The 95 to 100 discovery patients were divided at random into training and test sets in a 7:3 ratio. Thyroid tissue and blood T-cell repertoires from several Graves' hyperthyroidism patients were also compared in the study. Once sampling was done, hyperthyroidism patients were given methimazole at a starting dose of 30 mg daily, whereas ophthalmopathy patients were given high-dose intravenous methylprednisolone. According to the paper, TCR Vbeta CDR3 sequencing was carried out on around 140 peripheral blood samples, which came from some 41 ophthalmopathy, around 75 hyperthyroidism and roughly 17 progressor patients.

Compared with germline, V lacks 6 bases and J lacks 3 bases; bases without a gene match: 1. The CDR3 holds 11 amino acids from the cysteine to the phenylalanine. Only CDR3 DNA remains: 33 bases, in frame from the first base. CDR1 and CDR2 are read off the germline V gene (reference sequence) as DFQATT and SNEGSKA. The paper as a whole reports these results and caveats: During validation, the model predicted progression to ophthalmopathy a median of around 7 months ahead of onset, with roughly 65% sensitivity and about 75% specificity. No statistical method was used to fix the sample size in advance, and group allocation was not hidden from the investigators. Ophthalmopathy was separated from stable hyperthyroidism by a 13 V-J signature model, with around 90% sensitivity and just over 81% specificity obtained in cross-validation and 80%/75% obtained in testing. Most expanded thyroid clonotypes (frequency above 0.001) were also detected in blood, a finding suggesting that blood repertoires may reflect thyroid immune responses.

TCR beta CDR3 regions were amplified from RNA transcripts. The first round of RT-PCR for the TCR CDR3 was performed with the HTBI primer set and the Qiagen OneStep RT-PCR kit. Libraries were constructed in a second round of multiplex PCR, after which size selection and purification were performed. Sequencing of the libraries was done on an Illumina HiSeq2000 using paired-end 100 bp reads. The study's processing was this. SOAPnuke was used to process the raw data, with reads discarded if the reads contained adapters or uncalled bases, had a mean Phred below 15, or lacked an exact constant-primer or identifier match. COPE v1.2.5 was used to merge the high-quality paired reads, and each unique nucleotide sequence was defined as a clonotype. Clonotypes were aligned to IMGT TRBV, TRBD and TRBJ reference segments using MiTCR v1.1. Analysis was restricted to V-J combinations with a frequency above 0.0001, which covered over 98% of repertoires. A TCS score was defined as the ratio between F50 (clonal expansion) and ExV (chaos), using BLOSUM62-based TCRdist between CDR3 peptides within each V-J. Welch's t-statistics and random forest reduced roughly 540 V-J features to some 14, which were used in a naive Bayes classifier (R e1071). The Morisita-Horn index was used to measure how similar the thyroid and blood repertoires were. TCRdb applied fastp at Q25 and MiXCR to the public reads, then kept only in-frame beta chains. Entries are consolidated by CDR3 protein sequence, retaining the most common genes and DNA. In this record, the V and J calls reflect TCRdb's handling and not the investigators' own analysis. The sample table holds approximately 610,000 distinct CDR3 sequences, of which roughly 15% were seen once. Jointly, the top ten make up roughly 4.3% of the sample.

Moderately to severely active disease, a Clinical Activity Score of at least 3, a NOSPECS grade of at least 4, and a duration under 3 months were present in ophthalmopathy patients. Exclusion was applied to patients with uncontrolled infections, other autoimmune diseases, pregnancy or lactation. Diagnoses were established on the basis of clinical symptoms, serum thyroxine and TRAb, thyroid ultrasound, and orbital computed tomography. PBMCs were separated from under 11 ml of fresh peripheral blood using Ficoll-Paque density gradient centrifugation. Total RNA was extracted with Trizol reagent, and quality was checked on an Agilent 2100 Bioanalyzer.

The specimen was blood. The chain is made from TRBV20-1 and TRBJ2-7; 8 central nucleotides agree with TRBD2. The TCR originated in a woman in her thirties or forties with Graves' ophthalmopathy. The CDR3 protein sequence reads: CSAAGDYEQYF. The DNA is TGCAGTGCAGCGGGGGACTACGAGCAGTACTTC.